This T cell receptor (beta chain) was captured by sequencing in a study of sequential checkpoint blockade in melanoma. Study as a whole: Arm A got nivolumab then ipilimumab; arm B the reverse, 1:1.

The sample's treatment: randomized to nivolumab then ipilimumab (arm A) or the reverse (arm B). The CDR3 covers 16 residues. Germline V gene lookup returns CDR1 SGHAT and CDR2 FQNNGV. V was clipped by 5 bases and J by 4 bases; unmatched bases: 7. Assay: immunoSEQ multiplex PCR; the TCRdb copy retains only in-frame clones and omits some. The sample lists about 17,000 clones, under 80% occurring once. This sequence originates from a human donor with melanoma. The source was CD8+ T cells sorted from blood (inferred from file names), collected from a patient given nivolumab and ipilimumab in sequence. The V and J genes are TRBV11-2 and TRBJ2-3; the match to TRBD1 covers 12 bases. The CDR3 sequence: CASSLGTGGNADTQYF. As DNA, the CDR3 is TGTGCCAGCAGCCTCGGGACAGGGGGCAACGCAGATACGCAGTATTTT.